Here is one T cell receptor beta chain with its context. Its specificity is unknown. V was pared by 1 base and J by 0 bases, with 13 bases between. The CDR3 spans 16 residues. Germline CDR1 is SEHNR and CDR2 is FQNEAQ (reference sequence). Clones were read by immunoSEQ multiplex PCR, and TCRdb kept only the in-frame ones, dropping some. The repertoire holds over 75,000 clones, with over 80% as singletons. The entry originates in a study of OX40 agonist ivuxolimab in advanced cancers. Whole-study findings and limits: CD8+ T cells averaged more expanded clones than CD4+.

The TCR comes from an adult with an advanced solid tumor such as melanoma, head and neck, liver or kidney cancer. The genes are TRBV7-9 and TRBJ2-7, with a weak D call TRBD1 (5 bases). The specimen comprised CD4+ or CD8+ T cells sorted from blood, sampled in a trial of the OX40 agonist ivuxolimab. The CDR3 DNA reads TGTGCCAGCAGCTTAGGGGGCCCTCCGGTCTCCTACGAGCAGTACTTC. As protein: CASSLGGPPVSYEQYF.